These T cell receptor beta chains were read from a single sample in a study of shared clonotypes between healthy human individuals. Clones were sequenced by immunoSEQ multiplex PCR, and TCRdb holds only the in-frame ones, with some missing. The sample records about 490,000 clones, 70% to 80% being singletons. The material sequenced was PBMCs. The receptor set was obtained from a woman in her thirties or forties in good health. Some clones in this sample may be carry-over from other donors' samples. CDR3s include the opening cysteine and the closing phenylalanine or tryptophan. Fields, in order: V gene, clone size, D gene, J gene, CDR3 protein, CDR3 DNA. A D gene is named only where the DNA matches it firmly. A row's size may be missing; if present it is once, few, many or a size class.

v_call: TRBV5-4; clone_size: NA; d_call: TRBD2; j_call: TRBJ2-5; cdr3_aa: CASSWGIAGNQETQYF; cdr3_nt: TGTGCCAGCAGCTGGGGTATAGCGGGGAATCAGGAGACCCAGTACTTC
v_call: TRBV5-1; clone_size: NA; d_call: NA; j_call: TRBJ2-7; cdr3_aa: CASSLGTGPYEQYF; cdr3_nt: TGCGCCAGCAGCTTGGGTACAGGGCCCTACGAGCAGTACTTC
v_call: TRBV7-7; clone_size: few; d_call: NA; j_call: TRBJ2-7; cdr3_aa: CASSPGRTHYEQYF; cdr3_nt: TGTGCCAGCAGCCCGGGACGTACGCACTACGAGCAGTACTTC
v_call: TRBV19; clone_size: NA; d_call: TRBD1; j_call: TRBJ1-4; cdr3_aa: CASSSYGTGNEKLFF; cdr3_nt: TGTGCCAGTAGTAGTTACGGGACAGGGAATGAAAAACTGTTTTTT
v_call: TRBV5-1; clone_size: few; d_call: NA; j_call: TRBJ1-1; cdr3_aa: CASSLEGRGNTEAFF; cdr3_nt: TGCGCCAGCAGCTTGGAGGGCAGAGGGAACACTGAAGCTTTCTTT
v_call: TRBV28; clone_size: NA; d_call: TRBD1; j_call: TRBJ2-7; cdr3_aa: CASSPPGTGRNEQYF; cdr3_nt: TGTGCCAGCAGCCCCCCCGGGACAGGGCGAAACGAGCAGTACTTC
v_call: TRBV14; clone_size: NA; d_call: NA; j_call: TRBJ2-7; cdr3_aa: CASSQDYGPAYEQYF; cdr3_nt: TGTGCCAGCAGCCAAGATTACGGGCCAGCTTACGAGCAGTACTTC
v_call: TRBV10-3; clone_size: NA; d_call: TRBD1; j_call: TRBJ2-2; cdr3_aa: CAITIRTGDTGELFF; cdr3_nt: TGTGCCATCACCATTCGGACAGGGGACACCGGGGAGCTGTTTTTT
v_call: TRBV28; clone_size: NA; d_call: TRBD1; j_call: TRBJ2-7; cdr3_aa: CASSTTGTGAYEQYF; cdr3_nt: TGTGCCAGCAGCACCACCGGGACAGGGGCCTACGAGCAGTACTTC
v_call: TRBV21-1; clone_size: NA; d_call: NA; j_call: TRBJ1-5; cdr3_aa: CASRPPGGNQPQHF; cdr3_nt: TGTGCCAGCAGACCCCCCGGAGGAAATCAGCCCCAGCATTTT
v_call: TRBV7-8; clone_size: NA; d_call: NA; j_call: TRBJ2-1; cdr3_aa: CASVAAHPLSYNEQFF; cdr3_nt: TGTGCCAGTGTAGCCGCCCATCCACTCTCCTACAATGAGCAGTTCTTC
v_call: TRBV19; clone_size: NA; d_call: NA; j_call: TRBJ1-5; cdr3_aa: CASSGDKNQPQHF; cdr3_nt: TGTGCCAGTAGTGGTGACAAGAATCAGCCCCAGCATTTT
v_call: TRBV6-1; clone_size: NA; d_call: TRBD1; j_call: TRBJ2-3; cdr3_aa: CASSEVGTGDSTDTQYF; cdr3_nt: TGTGCCAGCAGTGAAGTGGGGACAGGGGATTCCACAGATACGCAGTATTTT
v_call: TRBV4-3; clone_size: few; d_call: NA; j_call: TRBJ2-5; cdr3_aa: CASSQDLWQLQYF; cdr3_nt: TGCGCCAGCAGCCAAGATCTATGGCAGCTGCAGTACTTC
v_call: TRBV11-2; clone_size: NA; d_call: TRBD2; j_call: TRBJ2-1; cdr3_aa: CASSYFRTSGIHNEQFF; cdr3_nt: TGTGCCAGCAGCTACTTTCGGACTAGCGGGATACACAATGAGCAGTTCTTC
v_call: TRBV10-3; clone_size: NA; d_call: NA; j_call: TRBJ1-4; cdr3_aa: CAISEGRINEKLFF; cdr3_nt: TGTGCCATCAGTGAGGGACGGATAAATGAAAAACTGTTTTTT
v_call: TRBV7-3; clone_size: NA; d_call: NA; j_call: TRBJ1-2; cdr3_aa: CASSIDGIYGYTF; cdr3_nt: TGCGCCAGCAGCATAGACGGAATCTATGGCTACACCTTC
v_call: TRBV28; clone_size: NA; d_call: NA; j_call: TRBJ2-2; cdr3_aa: CASSLYTGELFF; cdr3_nt: TGTGCCAGCAGTTTATATACCGGGGAGCTGTTTTTT
v_call: TRBV7-9; clone_size: NA; d_call: NA; j_call: TRBJ1-2; cdr3_aa: CASSPLAEGDGYTF; cdr3_nt: TGTGCCAGCAGCCCTTTAGCGGAGGGCGATGGGTACACCTTC
v_call: TRBV5-1; clone_size: NA; d_call: NA; j_call: TRBJ1-3; cdr3_aa: CASSLGQNSGNTIYF; cdr3_nt: TGCGCCAGCAGCTTGGGACAGAACTCTGGAAACACCATATATTTT
v_call: TRBV25-1; clone_size: NA; d_call: NA; j_call: TRBJ2-2; cdr3_aa: CASSEGRNTGELFF; cdr3_nt: TGTGCCAGCAGTGAGGGACGTAACACCGGGGAGCTGTTTTTT
v_call: TRBV29-1; clone_size: few; d_call: NA; j_call: TRBJ2-7; cdr3_aa: CSVESNSYEQYF; cdr3_nt: TGCAGCGTTGAGTCCAATTCCTACGAGCAGTACTTC
v_call: TRBV5-1; clone_size: NA; d_call: NA; j_call: TRBJ1-3; cdr3_aa: CASSLGGAGNTIYF; cdr3_nt: TGCGCCAGCTCACTTGGGGGTGCTGGAAACACCATATATTTT
v_call: TRBV11-2; clone_size: NA; d_call: NA; j_call: TRBJ2-3; cdr3_aa: CASSFRGGIPPDTQYF; cdr3_nt: TGTGCCAGCAGCTTCCGGGGCGGGATCCCACCAGATACGCAGTATTTT
v_call: TRBV11-2; clone_size: NA; d_call: TRBD2; j_call: TRBJ2-3; cdr3_aa: CASSLVLAGGKSTDTQYF; cdr3_nt: TGTGCCAGCAGCTTAGTACTAGCGGGAGGGAAAAGCACAGATACGCAGTATTTT
v_call: TRBV11-2; clone_size: few; d_call: TRBD1; j_call: TRBJ2-7; cdr3_aa: CASSVTGGASYEQYF; cdr3_nt: TGTGCCAGCAGCGTAACAGGGGGCGCTTCCTACGAGCAGTACTTC
v_call: TRBV27; clone_size: NA; d_call: NA; j_call: TRBJ2-1; cdr3_aa: CASSLSPLVNEQFF; cdr3_nt: TGTGCCAGCAGTTTATCGCCCCTAGTTAATGAGCAGTTCTTC
v_call: TRBV28; clone_size: NA; d_call: TRBD1; j_call: TRBJ2-5; cdr3_aa: CASSPQGAKETQYF; cdr3_nt: TGTGCCAGCAGTCCACAGGGGGCTAAAGAGACCCAGTACTTC
v_call: TRBV6-6; clone_size: NA; d_call: NA; j_call: TRBJ1-1; cdr3_aa: CASSRPGGTEAFF; cdr3_nt: TGTGCCAGCAGCCGCCCTGGGGGGACTGAAGCTTTCTTT
v_call: TRBV28; clone_size: NA; d_call: TRBD1; j_call: TRBJ2-7; cdr3_aa: CASTSGTGTYEQYF; cdr3_nt: TGTGCCAGCACCTCGGGGACAGGCACCTACGAGCAGTACTTC
v_call: TRBV6-5; clone_size: NA; d_call: NA; j_call: TRBJ2-1; cdr3_aa: CASSYPPATYNEQFF; cdr3_nt: TGTGCCAGCAGTTACCCCCCGGCCACCTACAATGAGCAGTTCTTC
v_call: TRBV7-8; clone_size: NA; d_call: NA; j_call: TRBJ1-5; cdr3_aa: CASSLGARGGQPQHF; cdr3_nt: TGTGCCAGCAGCTTAGGTGCCAGGGGCGGTCAGCCCCAGCATTTT
v_call: TRBV7-2; clone_size: NA; d_call: NA; j_call: TRBJ2-1; cdr3_aa: CASSYRTGNEQFF; cdr3_nt: TGTGCCAGCAGCTATAGGACCGGGAATGAGCAGTTCTTC
v_call: TRBV6-4; clone_size: once; d_call: TRBD1; j_call: TRBJ2-2; cdr3_aa: CASSDRGGTGELFF; cdr3_nt: TGTGCCAGTTCGGACAGGGGAGGAACCGGGGAGCTGTTTTTT
v_call: TRBV30; clone_size: NA; d_call: NA; j_call: TRBJ1-4; cdr3_aa: CAWSVVLRTVTNEKLFF; cdr3_nt: TGTGCCTGGAGTGTGGTACTTCGGACAGTAACTAATGAAAAACTGTTTTTT
v_call: TRBV30; clone_size: many; d_call: NA; j_call: TRBJ2-7; cdr3_aa: CAWSTSAEQYF; cdr3_nt: TGTGCCTGGAGTACTTCAGCCGAGCAGTACTTC
v_call: TRBV18; clone_size: NA; d_call: TRBD2; j_call: TRBJ2-5; cdr3_aa: CASSPTGTSEETQYF; cdr3_nt: TGTGCCAGCTCACCTACCGGGACTAGCGAAGAGACCCAGTACTTC
v_call: TRBV6-5; clone_size: NA; d_call: TRBD1; j_call: TRBJ1-5; cdr3_aa: CASSYAGDRSNQPQHF; cdr3_nt: TGTGCCAGCAGCTACGCCGGGGACAGGAGCAATCAGCCCCAGCATTTT
v_call: TRBV30; clone_size: NA; d_call: NA; j_call: TRBJ2-1; cdr3_aa: CARTITNNEQFF; cdr3_nt: TGTGCCAGGACCATTACAAACAATGAGCAGTTCTTC
v_call: TRBV9; clone_size: NA; d_call: NA; j_call: TRBJ2-7; cdr3_aa: CASSVDPTTYEQYF; cdr3_nt: TGTGCCAGCAGCGTAGACCCGACGACCTACGAGCAGTACTTC
v_call: TRBV5-5; clone_size: NA; d_call: NA; j_call: TRBJ2-5; cdr3_aa: CASSLETVETQYF; cdr3_nt: TGTGCCAGCAGCTTGGAAACTGTCGAGACCCAGTACTTC
v_call: TRBV5-1; clone_size: once; d_call: NA; j_call: TRBJ1-4; cdr3_aa: CASSLGSTNEKLFF; cdr3_nt: TGCGCCAGCAGCTTGGGGAGTACTAATGAAAAACTGTTTTTT
v_call: TRBV9; clone_size: NA; d_call: NA; j_call: TRBJ2-6; cdr3_aa: CVTRPGANVLTF; cdr3_nt: TGTGTCACGCGCCCTGGGGCCAACGTCCTGACTTTC
v_call: TRBV2; clone_size: NA; d_call: NA; j_call: TRBJ1-1; cdr3_aa: CASKGLMNTEAFF; cdr3_nt: TGTGCCAGCAAGGGACTGATGAACACTGAAGCTTTCTTT
v_call: TRBV4-1; clone_size: NA; d_call: NA; j_call: TRBJ1-4; cdr3_aa: CASSQGYSATNEKLFF; cdr3_nt: TGCGCCAGCAGCCAGGGATACAGCGCAACTAATGAAAAACTGTTTTTT
v_call: TRBV5-6; clone_size: NA; d_call: NA; j_call: TRBJ1-6; cdr3_aa: CASSSAPYSPLHF; cdr3_nt: TGTGCCAGCAGCTCGGCCCCCTATTCACCCCTCCACTTT
v_call: TRBV15; clone_size: NA; d_call: NA; j_call: TRBJ2-3; cdr3_aa: CATSRPTLGSSVTQYF; cdr3_nt: TGTGCCACCAGCAGACCAACCTTAGGCTCGAGTGTTACGCAGTATTTT
v_call: TRBV28; clone_size: few; d_call: NA; j_call: TRBJ1-2; cdr3_aa: CASSDRQGQWDGYTF; cdr3_nt: TGTGCCAGCAGCGACCGACAAGGACAGTGGGATGGCTACACCTTC
v_call: TRBV13; clone_size: few; d_call: NA; j_call: TRBJ2-7; cdr3_aa: CASSLGDYEQYF; cdr3_nt: TGTGCCAGCAGCTTGGGGGACTACGAGCAGTACTTC
v_call: TRBV13; clone_size: NA; d_call: NA; j_call: TRBJ2-7; cdr3_aa: CASSLGVPSYEQYF; cdr3_nt: TGTGCCAGCAGCCTGGGGGTCCCCTCCTACGAGCAGTACTTC
v_call: TRBV15; clone_size: few; d_call: NA; j_call: TRBJ1-4; cdr3_aa: CATSRDQGEKLFF; cdr3_nt: TGTGCCACCAGCAGAGATCAGGGGGAAAAACTGTTTTTT
v_call: TRBV9; clone_size: NA; d_call: NA; j_call: TRBJ1-2; cdr3_aa: CASSVEPASRYGYTF; cdr3_nt: TGTGCCAGCAGCGTAGAGCCAGCCAGCCGCTATGGCTACACCTTC
v_call: TRBV10-2; clone_size: NA; d_call: TRBD1; j_call: TRBJ2-7; cdr3_aa: CASSESTGGWNEQYF; cdr3_nt: TGCGCCAGCAGTGAGTCTACAGGGGGATGGAACGAGCAGTACTTC